This T cell receptor beta chain emerged from a study of cytotoxic CD8 clonotypes in ibrutinib-treated CLL (dated by TCRdb to the early 2020s). A note on the overall study: The cohort had ten to twelve relapsed/refractory and around 14 treatment-naive patients; 17 to 18 were IGHV unmutated. Of the 90 or so participants in the trial, 25 to 30 had longitudinal samples available. On average, each sample had some 260,000 productive templates and more than 75,000 productive rearrangements. Responses were partial in 24 patients and complete in 2; after median approximately 69 months follow-up, approximately 15 stayed in remission and some twelve progressed. Samples at response were collected after a median of approximately twelve months of treatment, with a range of about 6 to 36 months. Patients were still on ibrutinib when every remission and progressive disease sample was collected. Cryopreserved peripheral blood mononuclear cells were collected at three points: before therapy, at response, and at either sustained remission or disease progression. Points the paper makes about the study in general: Sampling times were not matched between sustained-remission and progressing patients, and lymph node repertoires were not studied. Public clonotypes were rare and either shrank or stayed stable during treatment, and the rise in clonality at ibrutinib response reflected expansion of private clonotypes. An increase in clonality was observed at ibrutinib response, with clonality remaining stable during sustained remission and falling back toward baseline at progression. At baseline, clonality was higher than in age-matched healthy donors and showed a strong correlation with circulating CD8+ T-cell counts.

On a MiSeq, deep resolution sequencing aimed for a depth between 1 in 1 million and 1 in 200,000 T cells, with each clonotype covered approximately 10x on average. The immunoSEQ hsTCRB Kit was used to generate the TCR beta libraries. Regarding the original processing steps: ImmunoSEQ Data Assistant and ImmunoSEQ Analyzer were used for data analysis, and V, D and J genes were assigned according to IMGT definitions. Clonality, with values ranging from 0 to 1, was calculated as one minus the normalized Shannon entropy of productive rearrangement frequencies. Public clonotype analysis was restricted to overrepresented clonotypes comprising at least 0.05% of each patient's repertoire. Some 13 age-matched healthy donor repertoires from immuneACCESS served as clonality controls. TCRdb carries this immuneACCESS record with in-frame sequences only. Its versions omit some clonotypes, under half of them owing to an unresolved V gene in the studies checked, with the rest unexplained. V, J and clone size are those of that table, while D and trimming were read from the DNA. The table for this sample lists approximately 200,000 clones; about two thirds of them were counted only once. Of the sample, 13% falls within the top ten clones.

The germline V gene (reference sequence) yields GTSNPN for CDR1 and SVGIG for CDR2. Trimming takes 1 base from V and 0 bases from J, and the germline ends sit 4 bases apart. Reading from cysteine to phenylalanine, the CDR3 counts 12 amino acids. Only the CDR3 DNA stays, 36 bases, in frame from base 1. The time point label for this specimen denotes: roughly 2 years on ibrutinib. About 2 micrograms of genomic DNA were extracted from cryopreserved PBMCs for TCR beta library preparation. High-throughput TCR beta sequencing was performed on longitudinal blood samples from CLL patients receiving ibrutinib monotherapy. The patients took part in an open-label, single-center phase 2 trial of ibrutinib monotherapy. This clone was counted only a few times. Its cognate antigen has yet to be identified. The input lacks base qualities; no much larger clone sits a single base away.

The source was PBMCs, collected after 24 months of ibrutinib treatment. This receptor was identified in a human donor with chronic lymphocytic leukemia. Recombination linked TRBV30 to TRBJ2-7, with the D gene call left open. The DNA sequence is as follows: TGTGCCTGGAGTGACGCCTCCTACGAGCAGTACTTC. Translated, this gives CAWSDASYEQYF.